These 8 T cell receptor beta chains were all obtained from the same sample, sequenced in a study of cytomegalovirus exposure and HLA in healthy donors. Sequencing used immunoSEQ multiplex PCR; TCRdb keeps in-frame clones, though not all of them. Of tens of thousands of clones in the sample, 94% are singletons; the top ten hold 1.2% to 1.5%. The sample comprised PBMCs. The source of these receptors is a man between 18 and 35 years old in good health and CMV-seropositive.

The rearrangement uses TRBV10-3 and TRBJ1-1; TRBD1 agrees at 8 bases. The V segment lost 4 bases and the J segment 2 bases; nucleotides outside the gene matches: 6. This CDR3 is built from 15 residues. CDR1 and CDR2 (germline): ENHRY, SYGVKD. CDR3 protein: CAISAAGGGNTEAFF. The DNA of the CDR3 is TGTGCCATCAGTGCCGCAGGGGGCGGAAACACTGAAGCTTTCTTT.

V and J are TRBV7-3 and TRBJ1-2; the D is unclear. CDR1 SGHTA and CDR2 FQGTGA come from the germline V gene. Trimming shortened V by 2 bases and J by 3 bases, and 7 bases separated the two germline ends. There are 13 residues in the CDR3. The CDR3 spells CASSLRRDYGYTF. The CDR3 DNA sequence: TGTGCCAGCAGCTTACGAAGAGACTATGGCTACACCTTC.

The chain is built from TRBV5-4 and TRBJ1-6; D is undetermined. V was pared by 1 base and J by 10 bases, with 9 bases between. There are 13 residues in the CDR3. Germline V gene lookup returns CDR1 SGHNT and CDR2 YYREEE (reference sequence). CDR3 region: CASSLNFESPLHF. Here the CDR3 DNA reads TGTGCCAGCAGCTTGAATTTTGAGTCACCCCTCCACTTT.

CDR3 sequence: CASSVQGFDTEAFF. In DNA form, the CDR3 reads TGCGCCAGCAGCGTACAGGGGTTTGACACTGAAGCTTTCTTT. This rearrangement joins TRBV5-1 to TRBJ1-1, with 7 bases matching TRBD1. J was trimmed by 3 bases and V by 4 bases; bases with no gene match: 6. The CDR3 consists of 14 residues. The V gene's germline CDR1 is SGHRS and CDR2 YFSETQ.

V gene TRBV7-6 combines with J gene TRBJ2-3; D is undetermined. V lost 0 bases to trimming and J lost 0 bases, with 4 bases between them. This CDR3 contains 14 residues. Germline CDR1 is SGHVS and CDR2 is FNYEAQ. The CDR3 bases are TGTGCCAGCAGCTTAGCTGGCAGCACAGATACGCAGTATTTT. This translates into CASSLAGSTDTQYF.

The chain has TRBV7-2 and TRBJ2-5; D is uncertain. The CDR3 runs to 11 residues. The V end was cut by 3 bases, the J end by 6 bases, with 5 bases between. Germline assignment: CDR1 SGHTA and CDR2 FQGNSA. This CDR3 reads CASSFLKTQYF. The DNA of the CDR3 is TGTGCCAGCAGCTTCTTAAAGACCCAGTACTTC.

This chain joins TRBV18 and TRBJ2-1; 13 positions match TRBD2. Germline-derived CDR1 and CDR2 are KGHSH and LQKENI. V shed 6 bases and J 8 bases; nucleotides not matched to a gene: 10. The CDR3 consists of 16 residues. For the CDR3, the DNA is TGTGCCAGCTCTCAAGGACTAGCGGGAGTCAAGGATGAGCAGTTCTTC. As protein: CASSQGLAGVKDEQFF.

The chain employs TRBV7-6 and TRBJ2-5, with TRBD2 matching over 7 bases. The CDR3 is 14 residues long. Germline loops: CDR1 SGHVS, CDR2 FNYEAQ. Unmatched junction bases numbered 8, after V lost 5 bases and J lost 5 bases. In nucleotides, the CDR3 is TGTGCCAGCAGCCGACTAGCCCTGTGGGAGACCCAGTACTTC. Its protein product is CASSRLALWETQYF.